A single sample is the source of the 3 T cell receptor beta chains below, sequenced in a study of CD8+CD57+ T cells in acquired aplastic anemia. Individuals selected for sequencing had exhibited CD8+CD57+ cell expansion on flow cytometry. TCR beta VDJ and CDR3 profiles were obtained from a genomic DNA template. TCRdb reprocessed the reads via MiXCR and lists one record per CDR3 protein. This sample carries fewer than 85,000 distinct CDR3 sequences, just over 70% of them seen once, and the ten largest clones take 80% to 90%. The sequenced sample consisted of sorted CD4+, CD8+, or CD8+CD57+ T cells (not recorded which) from PBMCs. The receptor set was obtained from a human donor with aplastic anemia.

This clonotype has a single count. This sequence joins TRBV13 and TRBJ2-2; 8 bases are shared with TRBD2. Germline trimming cut 1 base from V and 7 bases from J; bases unmatched to any gene: 2. CDR3 size: 14 residues. In germline, CDR1 is PRHDT, CDR2 FYEKMQ (reference sequence). CDR3 sequence reads: CASSLAGGDGELFF. The CDR3 nucleotides are TGTGCCAGCAGCTTAGCGGGAGGGGACGGGGAGCTGTTTTTT. Filled out from reference TRBV13 and TRBJ2-2, the complete variable domain reads AAGVIQSPRHLIKEKRETATLKCYPIPRHDTVYWYQQGPGQDPQFLISFYEKMQSDKGSIPDRFSAQQFSDYHSELNMSSLELGDSALYFCASSLAGGDGELFFGEGSRLTVL.

This clonotype was seen more than once but under ten times. The rearrangement joins TRBV10-3 to TRBJ1-1; no clear D gene. Trimming left V 8 bases short and J 2 bases short, with 9 bases between. Germline V gives CDR1 ENHRY, CDR2 SYGVKD. This CDR3 has 12 amino acids. DNA of the CDR3: TGTGCCATCCGCCAGGATAACACTGAAGCTTTCTTT. This encodes CAIRQDNTEAFF.

The chain couples TRBV10-3 to TRBJ2-7, with D uncertain. Germline CDR1 and CDR2: ENHRY and SYGVKD. There are 12 residues in the CDR3. V dropped 4 bases and J dropped 3 bases, with 7 bases sitting between them. The CDR3: CAISGSGYEQYF. CDR3 nucleotides: TGTGCCATCAGTGGGTCAGGCTACGAGCAGTACTTC.